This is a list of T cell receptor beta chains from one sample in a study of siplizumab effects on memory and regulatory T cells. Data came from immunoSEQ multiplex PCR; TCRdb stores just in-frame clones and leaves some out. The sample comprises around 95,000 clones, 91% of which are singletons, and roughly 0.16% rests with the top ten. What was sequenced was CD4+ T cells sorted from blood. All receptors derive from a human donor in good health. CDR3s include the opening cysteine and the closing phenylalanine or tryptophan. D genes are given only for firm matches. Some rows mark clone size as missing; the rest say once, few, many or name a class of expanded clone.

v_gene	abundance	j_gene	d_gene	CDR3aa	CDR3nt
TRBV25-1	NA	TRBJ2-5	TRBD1	CASSARDSGGQYF	TGTGCCAGCAGTGCTCGGGACAGCGGTGGCCAGTACTTC
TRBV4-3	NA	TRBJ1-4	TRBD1	CASSQGDRDNEKLFF	TGCGCCAGCAGCCAAGGGGACAGGGATAATGAAAAACTGTTTTTT
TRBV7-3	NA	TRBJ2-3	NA	CASSLKGSGTDTQYF	TGTGCCAGCAGCTTAAAAGGGTCTGGGACAGATACGCAGTATTTT
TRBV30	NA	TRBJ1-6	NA	CAWSLLGRVHPSSYNSPLHF	TGTGCCTGGAGTTTGCTCGGGAGGGTCCACCCGAGCTCCTATAATTCACCCCTCCACTTT
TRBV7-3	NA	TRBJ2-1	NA	CASSRSNGGNEQFF	TGTGCCAGCAGCCGCTCGAACGGGGGTAATGAGCAGTTCTTC
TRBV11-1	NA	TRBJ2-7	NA	CASSQQGPHYEQYF	TGTGCCAGCAGCCAACAGGGTCCGCACTACGAGCAGTACTTC
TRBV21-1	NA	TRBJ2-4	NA	CASSNLLLAKNIQYF	TGTGCCAGCAGCAATCTATTACTAGCCAAAAACATTCAGTACTTC
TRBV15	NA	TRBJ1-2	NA	CATTPCGYTF	TGTGCCACCACCCCTTGTGGCTACACCTTC
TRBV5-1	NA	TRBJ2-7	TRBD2	CASSLGTSSSYEQYF	TGCGCCAGCAGCTTGGGGACTAGCAGCTCCTACGAGCAGTACTTC
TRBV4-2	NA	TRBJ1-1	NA	CASSQAQGTEAFF	TGTGCCAGCAGCCAAGCGCAGGGGACTGAAGCTTTCTTT
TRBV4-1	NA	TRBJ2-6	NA	CASSQAGQGDVLTF	TGCGCCAGCAGCCAAGCTGGGCAGGGAGACGTCCTGACTTTC
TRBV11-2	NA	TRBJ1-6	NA	CASNTLFSGSLDSPLHF	TGTGCCAGCAACACCCTATTCTCGGGCAGCCTCGACTCACCCCTCCACTTT
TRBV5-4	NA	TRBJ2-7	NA	CASSLGSGFFDEQYF	TGTGCCAGCAGCTTGGGGTCGGGGTTTTTCGACGAGCAGTACTTC
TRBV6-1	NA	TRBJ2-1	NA	CASSEGGTSAFYNEQFF	TGTGCCAGCAGTGAGGGAGGCACGTCGGCCTTTTACAATGAGCAGTTCTTC
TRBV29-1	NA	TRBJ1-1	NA	CSVRGQYSSTEAFF	TGCAGCGTCCGGGGGCAATACTCAAGCACTGAAGCTTTCTTT
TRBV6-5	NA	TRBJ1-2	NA	CASMTGNYGYTF	TGTGCCAGCATGACAGGAAACTATGGCTACACCTTC
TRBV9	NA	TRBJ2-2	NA	CASSVQAQNTGELFF	TGTGCCAGCAGCGTACAGGCCCAGAACACCGGGGAGCTGTTTTTT
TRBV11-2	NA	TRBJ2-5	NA	CASSFGEETQYF	TGTGCCAGCAGCTTCGGGGAAGAGACCCAGTACTTC
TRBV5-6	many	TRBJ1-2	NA	CASSSPRTFYGYTF	TGTGCCAGCAGCTCACCGCGGACCTTCTATGGCTACACCTTC
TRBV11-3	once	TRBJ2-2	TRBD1	CASSLGTGTGWGGELFF	TGTGCCAGCAGCTTGGGGACCGGGACAGGATGGGGCGGGGAGCTGTTTTTT
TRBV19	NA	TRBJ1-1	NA	CATGQTNTEAFF	TGTGCCACCGGACAGACTAACACTGAAGCTTTCTTT
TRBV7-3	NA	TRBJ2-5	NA	CASSPGGVETQYF	TGTGCCAGCAGCCCAGGTGGTGTAGAGACCCAGTACTTC
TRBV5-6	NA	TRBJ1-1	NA	CASSLLGSEEAFF	TGTGCCAGCAGCTTGTTAGGGTCGGAAGAAGCTTTCTTT
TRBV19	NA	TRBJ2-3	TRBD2	CASSATSGGPYSTDTQYF	TGTGCCAGTAGCGCCACTAGCGGGGGGCCATATAGCACAGATACGCAGTATTTT
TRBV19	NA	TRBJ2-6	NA	CASSMVGEPLSGANVLTF	TGTGCCAGTAGTATGGTAGGGGAGCCCCTCTCTGGGGCCAACGTCCTGACTTTC
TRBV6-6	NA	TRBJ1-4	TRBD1	CASSRRDRENEKLFF	TGTGCCAGCAGTAGGCGGGACAGGGAAAATGAAAAACTGTTTTTT
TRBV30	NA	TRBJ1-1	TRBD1	CAGQGAPSGMNTEAFF	TGTGCCGGCCAGGGGGCGCCGTCAGGGATGAACACTGAAGCTTTCTTT
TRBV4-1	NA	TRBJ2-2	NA	CASSQRSLLGGSTGELFF	TGCGCCAGCAGCCAAAGGAGCCTCTTGGGGGGAAGCACCGGGGAGCTGTTTTTT
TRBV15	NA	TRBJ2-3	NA	CATKADPTQYF	TGTGCCACCAAGGCGGATCCTACGCAGTATTTT